This T cell receptor beta chain was sequenced in a study of cytomegalovirus exposure and HLA in healthy donors. This clone was recorded only once. Its specificity is unknown. The primer mix had 60 Vbeta and 13 Jbeta primers. The method was immunoSEQ multiplex PCR; TCRdb's version includes in-frame clones alone and lacks a portion of them. Of around 130,000 clones listed, approximately 80% are singletons. The CDR3 consists of 15 residues. Germline assignment: CDR1 MNHNS and CDR2 SASEGT. Trimming cost V 6 bases and J 2 bases; bases outside gene matches: 7. Study-level findings and limits: In a later analysis, parvovirus B19, influenza, CMV and Epstein-Barr virus appeared linked to several top co-occurrence clusters.

Specimen: PBMCs. This TCR came from a man aged 50 or older in good health and CMV-seronegative. The chain combines TRBV6-1 with TRBJ2-5; 9 nucleotides match TRBD2. CDR3 bases: TGTGCCAGCAGCGAGGTAGCGGGGGATCAAGAGACCCAGTACTTC. Residues: CASSEVAGDQETQYF.